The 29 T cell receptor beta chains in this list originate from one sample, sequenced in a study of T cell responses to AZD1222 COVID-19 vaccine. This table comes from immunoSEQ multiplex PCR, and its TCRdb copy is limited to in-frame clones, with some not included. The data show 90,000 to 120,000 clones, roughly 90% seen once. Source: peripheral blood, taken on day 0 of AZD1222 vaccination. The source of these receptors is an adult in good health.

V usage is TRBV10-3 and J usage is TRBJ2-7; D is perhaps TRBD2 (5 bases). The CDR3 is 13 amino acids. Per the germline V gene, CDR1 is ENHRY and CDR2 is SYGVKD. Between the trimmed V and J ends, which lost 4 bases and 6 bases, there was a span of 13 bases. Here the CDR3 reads CAISAQEGSEQYF. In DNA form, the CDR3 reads TGTGCCATCAGTGCCCAAGAGGGCTCCGAGCAGTACTTC.

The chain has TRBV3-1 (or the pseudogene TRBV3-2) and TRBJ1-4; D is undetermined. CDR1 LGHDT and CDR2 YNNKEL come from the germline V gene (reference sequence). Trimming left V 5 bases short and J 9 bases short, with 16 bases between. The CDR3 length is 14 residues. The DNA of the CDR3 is TGTGCCAGCAGCGGAGGGCGCGGCCCTCAAAAACTGTTTTTT. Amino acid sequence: CASSGGRGPQKLFF.

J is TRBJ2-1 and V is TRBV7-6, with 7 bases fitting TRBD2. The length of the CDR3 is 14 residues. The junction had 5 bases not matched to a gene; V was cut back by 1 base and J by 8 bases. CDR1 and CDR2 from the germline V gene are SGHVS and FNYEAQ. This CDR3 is CASSLVREFDEQFF. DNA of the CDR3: TGTGCCAGCAGCTTAGTGCGGGAGTTCGATGAGCAGTTCTTC.

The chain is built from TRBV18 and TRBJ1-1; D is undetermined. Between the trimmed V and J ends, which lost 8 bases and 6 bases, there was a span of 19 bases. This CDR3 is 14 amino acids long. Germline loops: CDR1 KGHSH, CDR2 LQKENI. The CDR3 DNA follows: TGTGCCAGCCAGGTAGGGCAGACCCGGGCTGAAGCTTTCTTT. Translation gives CASQVGQTRAEAFF.

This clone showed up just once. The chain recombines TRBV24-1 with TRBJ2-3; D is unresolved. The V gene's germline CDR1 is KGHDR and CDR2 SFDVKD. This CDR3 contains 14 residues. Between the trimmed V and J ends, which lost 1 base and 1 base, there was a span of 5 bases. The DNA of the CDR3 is TGTGCCACCAGTGATTTAGACGGCACAGATACGCAGTATTTT. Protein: CATSDLDGTDTQYF.

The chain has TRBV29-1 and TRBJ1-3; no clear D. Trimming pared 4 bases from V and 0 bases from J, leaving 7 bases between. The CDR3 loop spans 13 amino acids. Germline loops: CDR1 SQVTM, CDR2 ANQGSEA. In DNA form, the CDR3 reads TGCAGCGTTGTTTACAGCTCTGGAAACACCATATATTTT. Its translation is CSVVYSSGNTIYF.

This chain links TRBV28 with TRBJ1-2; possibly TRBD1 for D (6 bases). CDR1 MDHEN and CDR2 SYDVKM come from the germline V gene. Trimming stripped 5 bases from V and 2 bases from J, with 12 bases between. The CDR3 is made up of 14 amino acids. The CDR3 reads CASSNRGQNYGYTF. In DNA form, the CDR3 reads TGTGCCAGCAGTAATAGAGGACAGAACTATGGCTACACCTTC.

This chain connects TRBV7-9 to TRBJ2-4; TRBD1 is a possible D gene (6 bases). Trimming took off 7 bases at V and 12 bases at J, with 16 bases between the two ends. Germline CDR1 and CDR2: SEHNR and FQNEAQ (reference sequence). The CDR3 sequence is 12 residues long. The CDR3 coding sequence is TGTGCCAGCAATAGCCGAGGGGGAAATCAGTACTTC. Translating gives CASNSRGGNQYF. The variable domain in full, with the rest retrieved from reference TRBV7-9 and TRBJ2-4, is DTGVSQNPRHKITKRGQNVTFRCDPISEHNRLYWYRQTLGQGPEFLTYFQNEAQLEKSRLLSDRFSAERPKGSFSTLEIQRTEQGDSAMYLCASNSRGGNQYFGAGTRLSVL.

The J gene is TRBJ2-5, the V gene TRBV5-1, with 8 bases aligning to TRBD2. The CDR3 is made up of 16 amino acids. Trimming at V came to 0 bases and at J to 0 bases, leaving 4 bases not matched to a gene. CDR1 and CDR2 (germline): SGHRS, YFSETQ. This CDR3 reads CASSLEVAGYQETQYF. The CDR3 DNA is TGCGCCAGCAGCTTGGAAGTAGCGGGGTACCAAGAGACCCAGTACTTC.

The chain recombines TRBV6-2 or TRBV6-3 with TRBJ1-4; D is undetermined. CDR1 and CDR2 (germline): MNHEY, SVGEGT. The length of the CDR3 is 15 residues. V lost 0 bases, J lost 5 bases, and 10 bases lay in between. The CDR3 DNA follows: TGTGCCAGCAGTTACTCGTCAGAGGGAAATGAAAAACTGTTTTTT. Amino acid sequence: CASSYSSEGNEKLFF.

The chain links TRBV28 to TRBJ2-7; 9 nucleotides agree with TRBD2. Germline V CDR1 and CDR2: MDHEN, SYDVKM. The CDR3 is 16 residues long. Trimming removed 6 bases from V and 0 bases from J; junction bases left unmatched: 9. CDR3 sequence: CASRVSGLASSYEQYF. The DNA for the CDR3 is TGTGCCAGCAGGGTGAGCGGACTAGCGAGCTCCTACGAGCAGTACTTC.

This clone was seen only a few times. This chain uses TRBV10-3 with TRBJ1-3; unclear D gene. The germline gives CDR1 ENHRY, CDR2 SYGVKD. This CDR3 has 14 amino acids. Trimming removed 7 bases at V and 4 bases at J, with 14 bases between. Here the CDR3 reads CAITMSAEGNTIYF. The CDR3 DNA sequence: TGTGCCATCACTATGAGTGCAGAAGGAAACACCATATATTTT.

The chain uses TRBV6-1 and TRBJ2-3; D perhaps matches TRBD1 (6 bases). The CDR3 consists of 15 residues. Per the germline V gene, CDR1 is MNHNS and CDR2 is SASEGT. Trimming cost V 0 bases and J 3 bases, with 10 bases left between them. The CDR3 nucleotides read TGTGCCAGCAGTGAAGCTTCCGGACAGACAGATACGCAGTATTTT. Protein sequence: CASSEASGQTDTQYF.

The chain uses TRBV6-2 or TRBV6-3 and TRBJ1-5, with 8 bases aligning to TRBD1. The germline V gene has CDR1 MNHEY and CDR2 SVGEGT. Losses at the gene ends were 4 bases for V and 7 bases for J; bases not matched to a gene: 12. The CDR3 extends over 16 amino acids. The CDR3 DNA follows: TGTGCCAGCAGTTTATACCAGGGGGCGGGTGGACAGCCCCAGCATTTT. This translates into CASSLYQGAGGQPQHF.

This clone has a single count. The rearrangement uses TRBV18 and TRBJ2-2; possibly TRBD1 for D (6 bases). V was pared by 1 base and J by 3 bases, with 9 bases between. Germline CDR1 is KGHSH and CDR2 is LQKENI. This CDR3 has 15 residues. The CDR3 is CASSPLRGDTGELFF. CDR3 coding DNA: TGTGCCAGCTCACCACTCAGGGGCGACACCGGGGAGCTGTTTTTT.

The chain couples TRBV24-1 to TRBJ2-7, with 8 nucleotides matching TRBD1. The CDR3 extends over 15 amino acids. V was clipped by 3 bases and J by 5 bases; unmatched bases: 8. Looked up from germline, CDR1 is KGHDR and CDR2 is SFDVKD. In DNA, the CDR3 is TGTGCCACCAGTGATGGGACAGGCATGAAGCACGAGCAGTACTTC. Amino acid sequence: CATSDGTGMKHEQYF.

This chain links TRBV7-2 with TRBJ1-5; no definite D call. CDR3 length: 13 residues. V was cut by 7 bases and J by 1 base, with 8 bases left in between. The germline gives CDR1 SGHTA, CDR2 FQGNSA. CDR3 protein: CASTSGSNQPQHF. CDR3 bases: TGTGCCAGCACCTCTGGGAGCAATCAGCCCCAGCATTTT.

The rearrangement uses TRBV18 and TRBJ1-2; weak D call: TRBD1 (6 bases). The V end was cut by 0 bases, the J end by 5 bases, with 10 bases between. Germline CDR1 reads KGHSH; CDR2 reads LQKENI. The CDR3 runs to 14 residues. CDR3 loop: CASSPPTQGYGYTF. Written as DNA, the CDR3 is TGTGCCAGCTCACCACCGACACAGGGTTATGGCTACACCTTC.

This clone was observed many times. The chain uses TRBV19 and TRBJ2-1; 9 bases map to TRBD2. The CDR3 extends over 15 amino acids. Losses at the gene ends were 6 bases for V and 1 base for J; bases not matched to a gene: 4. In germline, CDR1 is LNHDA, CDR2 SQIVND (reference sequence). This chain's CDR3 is CASRVTSGSYNEQFF. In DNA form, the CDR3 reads TGTGCCAGTAGGGTGACTAGCGGTTCCTACAATGAGCAGTTCTTC.

CDR3 in amino acids: CASSSDRVYGYTF. The CDR3 bases are TGTGCCAGCAGTTCCGACAGGGTCTATGGCTACACCTTC. The V and J genes are TRBV6-2 or TRBV6-3 and TRBJ1-2; 7 nucleotides agree with TRBD1. CDR3 length equals 13 residues. CDR1 is MNHEY and CDR2 is SVGEGT in the germline V gene. Trimming removed 4 bases from V and 4 bases from J; junction bases left unmatched: 3.

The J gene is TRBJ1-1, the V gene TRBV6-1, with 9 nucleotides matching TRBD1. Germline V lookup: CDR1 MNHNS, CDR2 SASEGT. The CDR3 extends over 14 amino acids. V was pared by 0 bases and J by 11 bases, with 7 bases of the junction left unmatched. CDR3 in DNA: TGTGCCAGCAGTGAAGCAGGTGCGGGGACAGGGGCTTTCTTT. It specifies CASSEAGAGTGAFF.

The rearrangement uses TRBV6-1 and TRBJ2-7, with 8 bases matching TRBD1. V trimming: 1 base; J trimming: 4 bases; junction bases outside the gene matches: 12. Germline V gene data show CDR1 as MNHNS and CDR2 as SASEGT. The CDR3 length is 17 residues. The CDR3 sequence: CASSEDPRDRRIYEQYF. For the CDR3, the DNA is TGTGCCAGCAGTGAAGATCCCCGGGACAGGAGGATATACGAGCAGTACTTC.

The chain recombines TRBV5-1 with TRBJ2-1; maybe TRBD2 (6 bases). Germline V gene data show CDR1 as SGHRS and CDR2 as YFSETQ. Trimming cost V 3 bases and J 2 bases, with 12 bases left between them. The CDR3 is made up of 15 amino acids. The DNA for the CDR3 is TGCGCCAGCAGCTCCGGGACTTTAACCTACAATGAGCAGTTCTTC. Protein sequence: CASSSGTLTYNEQFF.

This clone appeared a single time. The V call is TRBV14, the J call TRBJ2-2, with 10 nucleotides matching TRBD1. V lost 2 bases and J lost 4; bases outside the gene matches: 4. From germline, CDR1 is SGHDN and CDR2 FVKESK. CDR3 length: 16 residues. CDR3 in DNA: TGTGCCAGCAGCCAATCGGGACAGGGGCCCACCGGGGAGCTGTTTTTT. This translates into CASSQSGQGPTGELFF.

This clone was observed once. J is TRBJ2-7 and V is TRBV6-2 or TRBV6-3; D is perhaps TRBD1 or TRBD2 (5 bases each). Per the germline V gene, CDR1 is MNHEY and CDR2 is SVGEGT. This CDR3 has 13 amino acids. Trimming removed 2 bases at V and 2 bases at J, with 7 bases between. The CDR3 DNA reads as TGTGCCAGCAGTTACAAGGGACCCTACGAGCAGTACTTC. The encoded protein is CASSYKGPYEQYF.

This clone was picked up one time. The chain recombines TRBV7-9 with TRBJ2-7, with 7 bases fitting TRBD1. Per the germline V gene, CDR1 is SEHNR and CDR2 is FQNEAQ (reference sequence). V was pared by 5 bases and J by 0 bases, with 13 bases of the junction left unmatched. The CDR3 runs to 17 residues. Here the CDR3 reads CASSPHLRDSNSYEQYF. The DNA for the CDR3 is TGTGCCAGCAGCCCGCACCTTAGGGACAGCAACTCCTACGAGCAGTACTTC.

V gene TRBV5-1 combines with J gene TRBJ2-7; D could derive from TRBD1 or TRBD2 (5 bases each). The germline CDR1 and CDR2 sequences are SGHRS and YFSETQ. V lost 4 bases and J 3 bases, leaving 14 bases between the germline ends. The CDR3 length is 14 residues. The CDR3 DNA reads TGCGCCAGCAGCACTAGGGACGGCAACTACGAGCAGTACTTC. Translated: CASSTRDGNYEQYF. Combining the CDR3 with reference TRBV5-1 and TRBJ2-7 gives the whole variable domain KAGVTQTPRYLIKTRGQQVTLSCSPISGHRSVSWYQQTPGQGLQFLFEYFSETQRNKGNFPGRFSGRQFSNSRSEMNVSTLELGDSALYLCASSTRDGNYEQYFGPGTRLTVT.

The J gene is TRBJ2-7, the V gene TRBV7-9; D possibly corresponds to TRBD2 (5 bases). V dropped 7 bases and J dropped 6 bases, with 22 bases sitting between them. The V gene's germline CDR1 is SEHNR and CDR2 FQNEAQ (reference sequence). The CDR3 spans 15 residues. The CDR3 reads CASTPARERLREQYF. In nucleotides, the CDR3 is TGTGCCAGCACCCCAGCCCGGGAACGGCTACGCGAGCAGTACTTC. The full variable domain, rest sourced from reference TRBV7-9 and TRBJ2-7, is DTGVSQNPRHKITKRGQNVTFRCDPISEHNRLYWYRQTLGQGPEFLTYFQNEAQLEKSRLLSDRFSAERPKGSFSTLEIQRTEQGDSAMYLCASTPARERLREQYFGPGTRLTVT.

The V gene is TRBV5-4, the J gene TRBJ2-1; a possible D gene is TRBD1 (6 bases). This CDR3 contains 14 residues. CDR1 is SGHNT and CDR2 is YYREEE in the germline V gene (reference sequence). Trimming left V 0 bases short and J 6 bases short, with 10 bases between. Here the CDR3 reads CASSLDRVVNEQFF. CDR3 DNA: TGTGCCAGCAGCTTGGACAGGGTTGTCAATGAGCAGTTCTTC.